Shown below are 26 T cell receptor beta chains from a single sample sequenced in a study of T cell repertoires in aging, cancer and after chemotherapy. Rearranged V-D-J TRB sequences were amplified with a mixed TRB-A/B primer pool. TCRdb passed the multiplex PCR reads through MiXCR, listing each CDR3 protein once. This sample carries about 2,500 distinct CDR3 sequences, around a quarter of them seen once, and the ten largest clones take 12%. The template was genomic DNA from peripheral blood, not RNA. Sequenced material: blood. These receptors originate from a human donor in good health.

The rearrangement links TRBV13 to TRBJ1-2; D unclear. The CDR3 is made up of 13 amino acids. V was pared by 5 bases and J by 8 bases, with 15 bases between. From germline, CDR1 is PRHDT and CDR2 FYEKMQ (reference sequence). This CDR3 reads CASSGDFLGGYTF. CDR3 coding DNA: TGTGCCAGCAGCGGCGATTTTTTAGGGGGCTACACCTTC.

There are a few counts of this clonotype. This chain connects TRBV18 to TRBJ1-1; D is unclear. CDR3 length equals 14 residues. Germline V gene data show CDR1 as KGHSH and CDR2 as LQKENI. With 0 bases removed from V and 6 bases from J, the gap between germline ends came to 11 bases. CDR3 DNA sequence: TGTGCCAGCTCACCACCGAACCGTCTCTCTGAAGCTTTCTTT. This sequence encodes CASSPPNRLSEAFF.

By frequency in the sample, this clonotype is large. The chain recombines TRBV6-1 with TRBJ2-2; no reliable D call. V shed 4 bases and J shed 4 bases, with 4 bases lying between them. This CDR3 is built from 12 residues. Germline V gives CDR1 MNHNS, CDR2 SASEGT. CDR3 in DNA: TGTGCCAGCAGTGTTGGCACCGGGGAGCTGTTTTTT. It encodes CASSVGTGELFF.

The DNA of the CDR3 is TGTGCCAGCAGCCAGACCGGGACAGGGACTGGCGAGCAGTACTTC. Amino acid sequence: CASSQTGTGTGEQYF. V gene TRBV11-1 combines with J gene TRBJ2-7; 9 bases fit TRBD1. The CDR3 sequence is 15 residues long. Germline values: CDR1 SGHAT, CDR2 FQDESV (reference sequence). The junction had 11 bases not matched to a gene; V was cut back by 5 bases and J by 6 bases.

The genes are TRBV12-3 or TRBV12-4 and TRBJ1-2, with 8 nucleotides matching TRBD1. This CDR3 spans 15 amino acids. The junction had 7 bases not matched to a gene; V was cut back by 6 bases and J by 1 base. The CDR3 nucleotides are TGTGCCAGCAGCCTCGGACAGGGCCGTAACTATGGCTACACCTTC. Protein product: CASSLGQGRNYGYTF.

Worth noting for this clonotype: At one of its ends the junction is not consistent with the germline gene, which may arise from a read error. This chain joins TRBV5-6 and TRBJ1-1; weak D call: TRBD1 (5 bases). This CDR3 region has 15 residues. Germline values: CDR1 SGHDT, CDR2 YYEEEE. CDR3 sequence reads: CASSLGDLPNTEAFF. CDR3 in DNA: TGCGCCAGCAGCTTGGGGGACCTACCCAACACTGAAGCTTTCTTT. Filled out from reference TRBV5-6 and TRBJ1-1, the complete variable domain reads DAGVTQSPTHLIKTRGQQVTLRCSPKSGHDTVSWYQQALGQGPQFIFQYYEEEERQRGNFPDRFSGHQFPNYSSELNVNALLLGDSALYLCASSLGDLPNTEAFFGQGTRLTVV.

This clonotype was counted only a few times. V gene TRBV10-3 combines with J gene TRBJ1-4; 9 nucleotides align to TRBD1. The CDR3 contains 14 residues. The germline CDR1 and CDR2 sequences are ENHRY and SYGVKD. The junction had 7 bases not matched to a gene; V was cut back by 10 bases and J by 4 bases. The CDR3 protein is CATAEGQGNEKLFF. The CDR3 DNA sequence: TGTGCCACTGCGGAGGGACAGGGTAATGAAAAACTGTTTTTT.

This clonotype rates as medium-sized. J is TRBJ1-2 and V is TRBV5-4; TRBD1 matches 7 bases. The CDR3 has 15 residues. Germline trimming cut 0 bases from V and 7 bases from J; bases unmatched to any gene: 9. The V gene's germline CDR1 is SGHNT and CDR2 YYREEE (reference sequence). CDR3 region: CASSLGRQGQGGYTF. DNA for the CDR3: TGTGCCAGCAGCTTGGGGAGACAGGGTCAAGGTGGCTACACCTTC.

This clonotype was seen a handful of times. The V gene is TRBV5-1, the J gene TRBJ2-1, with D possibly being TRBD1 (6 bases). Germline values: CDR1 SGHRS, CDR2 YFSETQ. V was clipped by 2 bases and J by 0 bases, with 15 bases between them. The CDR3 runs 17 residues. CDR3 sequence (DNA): TGCGCCAGCAGCTTTAACAGGGATTTAATCTCCTACAATGAGCAGTTCTTC. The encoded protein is CASSFNRDLISYNEQFF.

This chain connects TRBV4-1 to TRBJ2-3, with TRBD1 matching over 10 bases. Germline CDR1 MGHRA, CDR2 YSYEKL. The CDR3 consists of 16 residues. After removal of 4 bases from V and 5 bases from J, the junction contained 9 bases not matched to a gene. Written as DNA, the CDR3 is TGCGCCAGCAGCCCCGTGGGACAGGGGTCCGTAGATACGCAGTATTTT. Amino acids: CASSPVGQGSVDTQYF.

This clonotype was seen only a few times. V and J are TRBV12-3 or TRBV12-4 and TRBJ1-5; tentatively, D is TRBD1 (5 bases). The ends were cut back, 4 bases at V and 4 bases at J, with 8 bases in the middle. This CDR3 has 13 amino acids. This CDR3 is CASSWGRNQPQHF. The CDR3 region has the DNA TGTGCCAGCAGTTGGGGCCGGAATCAGCCCCAGCATTTT.

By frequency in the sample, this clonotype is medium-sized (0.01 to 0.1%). The CDR3 region has the DNA TGTGCCAGCAGGGGGGGCGAAAACATTCAGTACTTC. It is translated as CASRGGENIQYF. The chain joins TRBV5-5 to TRBJ2-4; TRBD1 or TRBD2 may be the D gene (6 bases each). This CDR3 has 12 amino acids. CDR1 and CDR2 from the germline V gene are SGHKS and YYEKEE (reference sequence). V lost 5 bases and J lost 5, with 8 bases in between.

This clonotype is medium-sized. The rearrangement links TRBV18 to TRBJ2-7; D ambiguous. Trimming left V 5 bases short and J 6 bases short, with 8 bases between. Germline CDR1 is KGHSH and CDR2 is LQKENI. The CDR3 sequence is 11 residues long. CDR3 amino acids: CASSTETEQYF. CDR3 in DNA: TGTGCCAGCTCAACCGAAACCGAGCAGTACTTC.

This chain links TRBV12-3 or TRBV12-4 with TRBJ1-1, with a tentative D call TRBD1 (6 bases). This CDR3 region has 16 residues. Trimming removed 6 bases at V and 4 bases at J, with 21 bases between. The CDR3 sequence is CASSTRGGGVGTEAFF. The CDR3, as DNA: TGTGCCAGCAGCACCCGGGGGGGCGGGGTTGGCACTGAAGCTTTCTTT.

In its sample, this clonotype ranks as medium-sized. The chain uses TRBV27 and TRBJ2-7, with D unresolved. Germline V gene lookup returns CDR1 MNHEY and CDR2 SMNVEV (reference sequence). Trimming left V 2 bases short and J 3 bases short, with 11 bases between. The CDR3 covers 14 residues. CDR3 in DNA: TGTGCCAGCAGTTTAGACTCGGCATTCTACGAGCAGTACTTC. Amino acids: CASSLDSAFYEQYF.

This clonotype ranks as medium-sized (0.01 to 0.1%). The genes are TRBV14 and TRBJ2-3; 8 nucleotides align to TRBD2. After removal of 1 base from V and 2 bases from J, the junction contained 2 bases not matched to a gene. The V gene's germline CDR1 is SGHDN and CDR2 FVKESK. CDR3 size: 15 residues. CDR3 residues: CASSQVAGLTDTQYF. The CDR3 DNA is TGTGCCAGCAGCCAAGTAGCGGGGCTCACAGATACGCAGTATTTT.

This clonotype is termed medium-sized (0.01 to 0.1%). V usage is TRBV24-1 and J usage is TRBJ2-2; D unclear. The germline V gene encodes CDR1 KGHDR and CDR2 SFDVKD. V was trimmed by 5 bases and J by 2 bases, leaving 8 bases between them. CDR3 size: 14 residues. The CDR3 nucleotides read TGTGCCACCAGTGTTCACCTTAACACCGGGGAGCTGTTTTTT. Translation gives CATSVHLNTGELFF.

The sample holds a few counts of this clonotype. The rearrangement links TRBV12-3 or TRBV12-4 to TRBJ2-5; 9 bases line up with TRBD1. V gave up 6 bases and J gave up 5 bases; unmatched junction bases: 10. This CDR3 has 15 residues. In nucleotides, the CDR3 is TGTGCCAGCAGGATAACTACAGGGGGCGGGGAGACCCAGTACTTC. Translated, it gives CASRITTGGGETQYF.

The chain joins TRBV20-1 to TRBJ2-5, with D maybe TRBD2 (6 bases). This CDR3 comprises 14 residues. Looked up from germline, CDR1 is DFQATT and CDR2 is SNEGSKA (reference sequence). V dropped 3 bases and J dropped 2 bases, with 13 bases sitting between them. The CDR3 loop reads CSASGIGGQETQYF. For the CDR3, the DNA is TGCAGTGCTAGTGGGATCGGGGGTCAAGAGACCCAGTACTTC.

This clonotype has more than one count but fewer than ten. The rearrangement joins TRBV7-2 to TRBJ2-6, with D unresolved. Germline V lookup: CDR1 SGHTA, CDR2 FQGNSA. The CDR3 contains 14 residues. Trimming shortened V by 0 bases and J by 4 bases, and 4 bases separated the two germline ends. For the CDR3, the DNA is TGTGCCAGCAGCTTAGCGCAGGGGGCCAACGTCCTGACTTTC. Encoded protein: CASSLAQGANVLTF.

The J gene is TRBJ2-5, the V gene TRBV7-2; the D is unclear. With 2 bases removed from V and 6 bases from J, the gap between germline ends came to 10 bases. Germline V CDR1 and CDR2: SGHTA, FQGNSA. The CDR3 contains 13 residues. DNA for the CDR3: TGTGCCAGCAGCTTATATCTGGAGAAGACCCAGTACTTC. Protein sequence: CASSLYLEKTQYF.

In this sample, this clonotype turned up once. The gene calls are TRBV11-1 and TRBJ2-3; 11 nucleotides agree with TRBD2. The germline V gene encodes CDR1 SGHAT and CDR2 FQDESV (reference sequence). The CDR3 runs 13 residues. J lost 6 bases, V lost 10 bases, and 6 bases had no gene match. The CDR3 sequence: CATTSGGSDTQYF. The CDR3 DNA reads TGTGCCACTACTAGCGGGGGTTCTGATACGCAGTATTTT.

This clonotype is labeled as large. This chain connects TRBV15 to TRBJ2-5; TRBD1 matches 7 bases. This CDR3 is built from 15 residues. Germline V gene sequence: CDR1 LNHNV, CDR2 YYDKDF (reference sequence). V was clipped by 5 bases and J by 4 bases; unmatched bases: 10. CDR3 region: CATSSQRTGGETQYF. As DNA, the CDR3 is TGTGCCACCAGCTCTCAGCGGACAGGCGGAGAGACCCAGTACTTC. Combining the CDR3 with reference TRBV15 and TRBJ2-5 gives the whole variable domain DAMVIQNPRYQVTQFGKPVTLSCSQTLNHNVMYWYQQKSSQAPKLLFHYYDKDFNNEADTPDNFQSRRPNTSFCFLDIRSPGLGDTAMYLCATSSQRTGGETQYFGPGTRLLVL.

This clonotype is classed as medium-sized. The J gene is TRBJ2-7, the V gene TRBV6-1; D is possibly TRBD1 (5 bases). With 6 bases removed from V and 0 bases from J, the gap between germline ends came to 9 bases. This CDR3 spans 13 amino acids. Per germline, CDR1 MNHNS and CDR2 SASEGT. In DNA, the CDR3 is TGTGCCAGCAGCTTGGGGCGCTCCTACGAGCAGTACTTC. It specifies CASSLGRSYEQYF.

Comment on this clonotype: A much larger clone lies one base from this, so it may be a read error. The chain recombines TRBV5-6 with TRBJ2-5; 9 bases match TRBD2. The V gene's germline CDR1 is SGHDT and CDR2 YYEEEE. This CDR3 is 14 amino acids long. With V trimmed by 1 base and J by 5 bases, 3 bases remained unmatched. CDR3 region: CASSLSGGLETQYF. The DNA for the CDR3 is TGTGCCAGCAGCTTGAGCGGGGGGCTTGAGACCCAGTACTTC.

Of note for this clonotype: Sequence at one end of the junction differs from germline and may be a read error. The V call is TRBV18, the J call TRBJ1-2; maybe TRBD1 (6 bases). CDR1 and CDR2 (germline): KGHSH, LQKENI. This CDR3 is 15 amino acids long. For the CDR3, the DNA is TGCGCCAGCAGTCGAGGAGGGGGGGCGGGCTATGGCTACACCTTC. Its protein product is CASSRGGGAGYGYTF.